Listed here are 27 T cell receptor beta chains from one sample, sequenced in a study of cytomegalovirus exposure and HLA in healthy donors. The data were produced by immunoSEQ multiplex PCR, yet TCRdb's version contains in-frame clones alone and is incomplete. Here the sample spans 150,000 or so clones, 89% being singletons. The specimen was PBMCs. The source is a woman between 18 and 29 years old in good health and CMV-seropositive.

This chain connects TRBV9 to TRBJ2-5, with TRBD2 as a possible D gene (6 bases). Germline CDR1 and CDR2: SGDLS and YYNGEE. This CDR3 is built from 14 residues. V dropped 0 bases and J dropped 5 bases, with 11 bases sitting between them. The chain's CDR3 is CASSVASGRETQYF. CDR3 nucleotide sequence: TGTGCCAGCAGCGTAGCTTCTGGGAGGGAGACCCAGTACTTC.

The chain couples TRBV5-1 to TRBJ1-6, with no clear D. Germline loops: CDR1 SGHRS, CDR2 YFSETQ. Trimming stripped 0 bases from V and 10 bases from J, with 14 bases between. This CDR3 comprises 15 residues. The CDR3 region is CASSLAGRGRSPLHF. CDR3 nucleotide sequence: TGCGCCAGCAGCTTGGCAGGTCGGGGAAGATCACCCCTCCACTTT.

The chain is built from TRBV4-1 and TRBJ1-5; the D gene is possibly TRBD1 (6 bases). The V end lost 4 bases, the J end lost 4 bases, and 11 bases lay between the germline ends. The CDR3 has 14 amino acids. The germline gives CDR1 MGHRA, CDR2 YSYEKL. The chain's CDR3 is CASSRAGTNQPQHF. The CDR3 nucleotides read TGCGCCAGCAGCCGAGCGGGGACAAATCAGCCCCAGCATTTT.

On this clone itself: Different DNA sequences within this sample yield the same CDR3. The genes are TRBV5-6 and TRBJ2-7; D is unclear. The germline V gene has CDR1 SGHDT and CDR2 YYEEEE. Trimming shortened V by 3 bases and J by 2 bases, and 3 bases separated the two germline ends. The CDR3 is made up of 11 amino acids. CDR3 protein: CASSSTYEQYF. The CDR3 region has the DNA TGTGCCAGCAGCTCAACCTACGAGCAGTACTTC.

V is TRBV7-3 and J is TRBJ2-2, with 9 positions matching TRBD2. V trimming: 5 bases; J trimming: 2 bases; junction bases outside the gene matches: 9. The CDR3 spans 17 residues. CDR1 and CDR2 from the germline V gene are SGHTA and FQGTGA. The CDR3 loop is CASSLPKAGGNTGELFF. The CDR3 DNA reads as TGTGCCAGCAGCCTACCTAAAGCGGGGGGCAACACCGGGGAGCTGTTTTTT.

The genes are TRBV19 and TRBJ1-2; perhaps TRBD1 as D (6 bases). CDR3 size: 14 residues. The V gene lost 9 bases and the J gene lost 4 bases, with 18 bases spanning the gap. Germline CDR1 and CDR2: LNHDA and SQIVND (reference sequence). The CDR3 bases are TGTGCCAGCAGACACCAACAGGGAGTCTATGGCTACACCTTC. Its translation: CASRHQQGVYGYTF.

This clone was detected once. V is TRBV5-4 and J is TRBJ2-7, with D possibly matching TRBD2 (6 bases). The V gene's germline CDR1 is SGHNT and CDR2 YYREEE (reference sequence). CDR3 length equals 14 residues. Deletions cut 3 bases from V and 5 bases from J, with 15 bases between. The CDR3 bases are TGTGCCAGCAGCTGGGGGGTAGCCGGGGACGAGCAGTACTTC. Its protein is CASSWGVAGDEQYF.

The V call is TRBV11-2, the J call TRBJ1-1, with TRBD1 as a possible D gene (5 bases). Trimming left V 4 bases short and J 0 bases short, with 12 bases between. The CDR3 is 15 amino acids. Germline CDR1 reads SGHAT; CDR2 reads FQNNGV. CDR3 in amino acids: CASSSRGGLNTEAFF. The CDR3 DNA reads TGTGCCAGCAGCTCCCGGGGGGGACTGAACACTGAAGCTTTCTTT.

In DNA form, the CDR3 reads TGTGCCAGCAGTCATTTAGCCGGGGGGGCATCTTACAATGAGCAGTTCTTC. Amino acid sequence: CASSHLAGGASYNEQFF. The chain has TRBV11-2 and TRBJ2-1; 8 bases align to TRBD2. Germline V gene data show CDR1 as SGHAT and CDR2 as FQNNGV. V trimming: 6 bases; J trimming: 4 bases; junction bases outside the gene matches: 14. This CDR3 region has 17 residues.

The CDR3 DNA follows: TGTGCCAGCAGCCCCCAGACAGGCGGAGGCACTGAAGCTTTCTTT. This sequence encodes CASSPQTGGGTEAFF. The rearrangement uses TRBV7-6 and TRBJ1-1; tentative D call: TRBD1 (6 bases). The CDR3 covers 15 residues. Germline CDR1 reads SGHVS; CDR2 reads FNYEAQ. The germline V and J ends were trimmed by 5 bases and 4 bases, with 17 bases remaining between them.

The V and J genes are TRBV2 and TRBJ2-7; D possibly corresponds to TRBD2 (5 bases). From germline, CDR1 is SNHLY and CDR2 FYNNEI. This CDR3 contains 12 residues. With 7 bases removed from V and 6 bases from J, the gap between germline ends came to 13 bases. CDR3 amino acids: CASKRSVREQYF. CDR3 bases: TGTGCCAGCAAGCGGAGTGTGCGCGAGCAGTACTTC.

V usage is TRBV9 and J usage is TRBJ2-5; the D gene is possibly TRBD2 (6 bases). The length of the CDR3 is 17 residues. The germline V gene has CDR1 SGDLS and CDR2 YYNGEE. The germline V and J ends were trimmed by 0 bases and 5 bases, with 20 bases remaining between them. The CDR3 coding sequence is TGTGCCAGCAGCGTAGAAGGCGACGGAGGGGAAATGGAGACCCAGTACTTC. Translated: CASSVEGDGGEMETQYF.

The J gene is TRBJ1-4, the V gene TRBV5-8, with 8 bases matching TRBD1. The J segment lost 10 bases and the V segment lost 4 bases, leaving 9 bases of the junction unmatched. CDR1 and CDR2 from the germline V gene are SGHTS and YDEGEE. This CDR3 is built from 14 residues. The CDR3 DNA sequence: TGTGCCAGCAGCCTAGACAGGGGATCCGTAAAACTGTTTTTT. This translates into CASSLDRGSVKLFF. Looking up the rest from reference TRBV5-8 and TRBJ1-4 gives the full variable domain: EAGVTQSPTHLIKTRGQQATLRCSPISGHTSVYWYQQALGLGLQFLLWYDEGEERNRGNFPPRFSGRQFPNYSSELNVNALELEDSALYLCASSLDRGSVKLFFGSGTQLSVL.

The rearrangement uses TRBV5-4 and TRBJ2-5, with a possible D match to TRBD1 (6 bases). Germline V gene sequence: CDR1 SGHNT, CDR2 YYREEE (reference sequence). V was cut by 4 bases and J by 2 bases, with 12 bases left in between. The CDR3 is 14 residues long. This CDR3 is CASSAPQGQETQYF. The CDR3 DNA reads as TGTGCCAGCAGCGCGCCCCAGGGGCAAGAGACCCAGTACTTC.

The chain links TRBV30 to TRBJ2-5; 7 bases line up with TRBD1. V shed 0 bases, J shed 4 bases, and the junction held 8 bases outside the gene matches. The CDR3 runs 15 residues. Germline-derived CDR1 and CDR2 are GTSNPN and SVGIG (reference sequence). This chain's CDR3 is CAWSVPVGGRETQYF. CDR3 bases: TGTGCCTGGAGTGTACCCGTAGGGGGCAGAGAGACCCAGTACTTC.

The J gene is TRBJ1-2, the V gene TRBV4-3, with D possibly matching TRBD1 (5 bases). CDR3 length: 14 residues. V gave up 0 bases and J gave up 4 bases, with 9 bases separating them. CDR1 LGHNA and CDR2 YSLEER come from the germline V gene. CDR3 sequence (DNA): TGCGCCAGCAGCCAAGAAGCCAGGGTCTATGGCTACACCTTC. As protein: CASSQEARVYGYTF.

V gene TRBV2 combines with J gene TRBJ2-3, with unresolved D. The CDR3 is 13 residues long. Germline loops: CDR1 SNHLY, CDR2 FYNNEI. V was clipped by 5 bases and J by 1 base, with 7 bases between them. The CDR3 here is CASSPIRTDTQYF. The CDR3 DNA reads as TGTGCCAGCAGTCCCATTCGCACAGATACGCAGTATTTT.

CDR3 sequence: CASSHSVPGYYGYTF. CDR3 nucleotides: TGCGCCAGCAGCCATTCGGTTCCGGGGTACTATGGCTACACCTTC. V usage is TRBV4-3 and J usage is TRBJ1-2; D remains unclear. The CDR3 has 15 residues. Germline assignment: CDR1 LGHNA and CDR2 YSLEER. Trimming pared 3 bases from V and 3 bases from J, leaving 14 bases between.

The chain joins TRBV10-2 to TRBJ2-7, with a weak D call TRBD1 (5 bases). The CDR3 is 14 residues long. The V end lost 0 bases, the J end lost 4 bases, and 10 bases lay between the germline ends. CDR1 WSHSY and CDR2 SAAADI come from the germline V gene. CDR3 sequence (DNA): TGCGCCAGCAGTGAGTCGTGGGGCCCTTACGAGCAGTACTTC. This sequence encodes CASSESWGPYEQYF.

V is TRBV11-2 and J is TRBJ2-3; 8 bases match TRBD1. CDR1 and CDR2 from the germline V gene are SGHAT and FQNNGV. V trimming: 0 bases; J trimming: 5 bases; junction bases outside the gene matches: 10. This CDR3 has 17 amino acids. CDR3 loop: CASSLESGQGTLDTQYF. The CDR3 nucleotides read TGTGCCAGCAGCTTAGAATCTGGACAGGGAACCTTAGATACGCAGTATTTT.

The chain employs TRBV25-1 and TRBJ1-1; D is unresolved. CDR3 size: 13 residues. CDR1 and CDR2 (germline): MGHDK, SYGVNS. The V end was cut by 2 bases, the J end by 3 bases, with 7 bases between. The CDR3 DNA is TGTGCCAGCAGTGAAATCGGGGACACTGAAGCTTTCTTT. Translated, it gives CASSEIGDTEAFF.

The chain combines TRBV7-3 with TRBJ2-3, with TRBD2 identical over 10 bases. J lost 7 bases, V lost 2 bases, and 6 bases had no gene match. Germline V lookup: CDR1 SGHTA, CDR2 FQGTGA. The CDR3 length is 15 residues. The CDR3 region is CASSLVAGGSNTQYF. The CDR3 DNA reads as TGTGCCAGCAGCTTAGTAGCGGGGGGCTCTAATACGCAGTATTTT.

This rearrangement joins TRBV6-5 to TRBJ2-5, with 10 bases lining up with TRBD2. Germline CDR1 MNHEY, CDR2 SVGAGI. J was trimmed by 4 bases and V by 9 bases; bases with no gene match: 8. CDR3 size: 14 residues. CDR3 nucleotide sequence: TGTGCCAGTACCCCGGGACTAGCGAGAGAGACCCAGTACTTC. Protein product: CASTPGLARETQYF.

This sequence joins TRBV29-1 and TRBJ2-1, with a possible D match to TRBD1 (5 bases). Germline V gene lookup returns CDR1 SQVTM and CDR2 ANQGSEA. CDR3 size: 16 residues. The V gene lost 5 bases and the J gene lost 4 bases, with 21 bases spanning the gap. CDR3 region: CSVQTRYRSGYNEQFF. The CDR3 DNA sequence: TGCAGCGTTCAGACACGGTACAGGTCCGGGTACAATGAGCAGTTCTTC.

The genes are TRBV28 and TRBJ2-7, with D hard to call. Per germline, CDR1 MDHEN and CDR2 SYDVKM. V gave up 3 bases and J gave up 2 bases, with 8 bases separating them. The CDR3 is 13 residues long. This chain's CDR3 is CASSLMSPYEQYF. The CDR3 bases are TGTGCCAGCAGTTTGATGAGTCCCTACGAGCAGTACTTC.

This chain uses TRBV19 with TRBJ1-2, with D perhaps TRBD1 (6 bases). Germline assignment: CDR1 LNHDA and CDR2 SQIVND (reference sequence). This CDR3 spans 12 amino acids. Trimming pared 4 bases from V and 5 bases from J, leaving 8 bases between. The CDR3 DNA reads TGTGCCAGTAGTAGGGACATGTATGGCTACACCTTC. This translates into CASSRDMYGYTF.

The chain employs TRBV5-1 and TRBJ1-1; D perhaps matches TRBD1 (5 bases). CDR3 length: 15 residues. Trimming took off 0 bases at V and 4 bases at J, with 13 bases between the two ends. Germline V CDR1 and CDR2: SGHRS, YFSETQ. DNA of the CDR3: TGCGCCAGCAGCTTGGAAATCGGGGGGGTCACTGAAGCTTTCTTT. Translated, it gives CASSLEIGGVTEAFF.